These 24 T cell receptor beta chains share one sample of origin, sequenced in a study of vaccination and CD4 T cells after COVID-19. No antigens are known for them. As for treatment: approximately 11-day PBMC culture with coronavirus spike peptide pools or control peptides (ViraFEST assay). The Oncomine TCR Beta short-read assay was applied to DNA of cultured CD4+ T cells. In TCRdb, the PCR reads were re-called with MiXCR into one record per CDR3 protein. The sample yields approximately 12,000 distinct CDR3 sequences, around 40% seen once. Material for sequencing was cultured CD4+ T cells from blood. The receptors stem from a human donor with COVID-19.

This clonotype was observed a handful of times. The chain employs TRBV10-3 and TRBJ2-7, with D maybe TRBD1 (6 bases). The CDR3 runs to 12 residues. Between the trimmed V and J ends, which lost 10 bases and 3 bases, there was a span of 13 bases. Germline V gene data show CDR1 as ENHRY and CDR2 as SYGVKD. The CDR3 spells CATQKQGYEQYF. For the CDR3, the DNA is TGTGCCACCCAAAAACAGGGCTACGAGCAGTACTTC.

The sample holds a few counts of this clonotype. The CDR3 loop reads CSAPWRTYNEQFF. DNA for the CDR3: TGCAGTGCCCCTTGGAGAACCTACAATGAGCAGTTCTTC. V usage is TRBV20-1 and J usage is TRBJ2-1; D remains ambiguous. Looked up from germline, CDR1 is DFQATT and CDR2 is SNEGSKA (reference sequence). The CDR3 sequence is 13 residues long. The V end lost 6 bases, the J end lost 2 bases, and 11 bases lay between the germline ends.

V and J are TRBV28 and TRBJ2-3, with 11 bases fitting TRBD2. The CDR3 sequence is 15 residues long. Germline loops: CDR1 MDHEN, CDR2 SYDVKM. V shed 6 bases, J shed 4 bases, and the junction held 6 bases outside the gene matches. CDR3 DNA sequence: TGTGCCAGCAGCCTTAGCGGGGGGGCGTCAGATACGCAGTATTTT. Translating gives CASSLSGGASDTQYF.

This chain connects TRBV12-3 or TRBV12-4 to TRBJ2-1; TRBD2 matches at 14 bases. This CDR3 has 14 residues. V dropped 6 bases and J dropped 6; count of bases not matched to a gene: 1. The CDR3 bases are TGTGCCAGCAGGACTAGCGGGGGGGCCAATGAGCAGTTCTTC. Translation gives CASRTSGGANEQFF.

The chain employs TRBV7-9 and TRBJ1-5; D gene ambiguous. Deletions cut 1 base from V and 11 bases from J, with 12 bases between. Germline assignment: CDR1 SEHNR and CDR2 FQNEAQ (reference sequence). This CDR3 is 13 amino acids long. The CDR3 region has the DNA TGTGCCAGCAGCTTAGACTCCATCGGGTCCCAGCATTTT. Its protein product is CASSLDSIGSQHF.

The rearrangement joins TRBV4-3 to TRBJ2-2; D unresolved. CDR1 is LGHNA and CDR2 is YSLEER in the germline V gene. Trimming stripped 0 bases from V and 6 bases from J, with 11 bases between. The CDR3 contains 15 residues. For the CDR3, the DNA is TGCGCCAGCAGCCAAGAAACGGGCCCCGCCGGGGAGCTGTTTTTT. It is translated as CASSQETGPAGELFF.

This clonotype appeared a single time. The chain combines TRBV20-1 with TRBJ2-7; 7 nucleotides align to TRBD1. Germline assignment: CDR1 DFQATT and CDR2 SNEGSKA (reference sequence). This CDR3 is 14 amino acids long. Trimming removed 5 bases from V and 4 bases from J; junction bases left unmatched: 11. CDR3 loop: CSASDRARGYEQYF. The CDR3 nucleotides are TGCAGTGCTTCCGACAGGGCTCGAGGGTACGAGCAGTACTTC.

The rearrangement uses TRBV7-8 and TRBJ2-6; D not certain. The germline gives CDR1 SGHVS, CDR2 FQNEAQ. V was pared by 5 bases and J by 2 bases, with 4 bases between. The CDR3 spans 13 residues. The CDR3 here is CASSQAGANVLTF. Written as DNA, the CDR3 is TGTGCCAGCAGCCAAGCTGGGGCCAACGTCCTGACTTTC.

The chain employs TRBV7-9 and TRBJ1-2; D gene uncertain. Germline CDR1 is SEHNR and CDR2 is FQNEAQ (reference sequence). Deletions cut 8 bases from V and 7 bases from J, with 2 bases between. This CDR3 is 8 amino acids long. This CDR3 is CASGGYTF. CDR3 bases: TGTGCCAGCGGTGGCTACACCTTC.

This chain uses TRBV6-2 or TRBV6-3 with TRBJ2-6; tentative D call: TRBD1 (6 bases). CDR1 is MNHEY, CDR2 SVGEGT, per germline. Trimming took off 8 bases at V and 0 bases at J, with 17 bases between the two ends. The CDR3 contains 17 residues. CDR3 sequence reads: CASRWDTFSSGANVLTF. The CDR3 bases are TGTGCCAGCCGATGGGACACGTTTTCCTCTGGGGCCAACGTCCTGACTTTC.

This chain uses TRBV6-2 or TRBV6-3 with TRBJ2-5, with D maybe TRBD2 (5 bases). V was pared by 4 bases and J by 7 bases, with 10 bases between. The germline V gene has CDR1 MNHEY and CDR2 SVGEGT. The CDR3 runs 12 residues. The CDR3 here is CASSSGLATQYF. The CDR3 DNA reads TGTGCCAGCAGTTCCGGACTCGCGACCCAGTACTTC.

J is TRBJ2-6 and V is TRBV6-5; D is uncertain. Germline-derived CDR1 and CDR2 are MNHEY and SVGAGI. The V end lost 2 bases, the J end lost 4 bases, and 21 bases lay between the germline ends. The CDR3 is 19 amino acids. CDR3 in DNA: TGTGCCAGCAGTTACCCGCTCATCCCCCTCTCTCTGGGGGCCAACGTCCTGACTTTC. Amino acid sequence: CASSYPLIPLSLGANVLTF.

The rearrangement uses TRBV18 and TRBJ2-2, with D possibly being TRBD1 (5 bases). Germline V gene lookup returns CDR1 KGHSH and CDR2 LQKENI. The V end lost 3 bases, the J end lost 6 bases, and 8 bases lay between the germline ends. CDR3 size: 13 residues. CDR3 coding DNA: TGTGCCAGCTCACCCCAGGGTCCCGGGGAGCTGTTTTTT. Protein: CASSPQGPGELFF.

This chain links TRBV20-1 with TRBJ2-3, with TRBD2 matching 13 bases. Germline CDR1 is DFQATT and CDR2 is SNEGSKA (reference sequence). This CDR3 contains 18 residues. The J segment lost 5 bases and the V segment lost 2 bases, leaving 13 bases of the junction unmatched. The CDR3 protein is CSARPTGRTSGGLDTQYF. The CDR3 DNA reads as TGCAGTGCTAGACCTACCGGCCGGACTAGCGGGGGTTTAGATACGCAGTATTTT.

The V gene is TRBV27, the J gene TRBJ2-7, with D perhaps TRBD1 (6 bases). This CDR3 comprises 16 residues. Germline V gene sequence: CDR1 MNHEY, CDR2 SMNVEV (reference sequence). The ends were cut back, 2 bases at V and 6 bases at J, with 20 bases in the middle. The CDR3 DNA sequence: TGTGCCAGCAGTTTACAGGGGTCCACCCCTACGGGCGAGCAGTACTTC. Protein: CASSLQGSTPTGEQYF.

This clonotype was seen just once. The chain combines TRBV5-4 with TRBJ2-3; D is undetermined. The CDR3 totals 15 residues. Germline lookup yields CDR1 SGHNT and CDR2 YYREEE (reference sequence). Trimming pared 3 bases from V and 0 bases from J, leaving 11 bases between. The CDR3 sequence is CASSSGSASTDTQYF. The CDR3, as DNA: TGTGCCAGCAGCTCCGGCAGTGCTAGCACAGATACGCAGTATTTT. Using reference TRBV5-4 and TRBJ2-3 for the parts outside the CDR3, the full variable domain is ETGVTQSPTHLIKTRGQQVTLRCSSQSGHNTVSWYQQALGQGPQFIFQYYREEENGRGNFPPRFSGLQFPNYSSELNVNALELDDSALYLCASSSGSASTDTQYFGPGTRLTVL.

This clonotype was counted only a few times. The J gene is TRBJ1-6, the V gene TRBV27, with 9 bases that match TRBD1. The V gene's germline CDR1 is MNHEY and CDR2 SMNVEV (reference sequence). The length of the CDR3 is 15 residues. Trimming removed 6 bases from V and 6 bases from J; junction bases left unmatched: 6. DNA for the CDR3: TGTGCCAGCAGAACACAGGGGGCACTTAATTCACCCCTCCACTTT. Translation: CASRTQGALNSPLHF.

This clonotype was found a few times. V is TRBV25-1 and J is TRBJ2-2; the match to TRBD1 covers 10 bases. The germline gives CDR1 MGHDK, CDR2 SYGVNS. V lost 5 bases to trimming and J lost 1 base; unmatched junction nucleotides: 7. The CDR3 consists of 17 residues. CDR3 protein: CASSIDRGPWNTGELFF. The DNA for the CDR3 is TGTGCCAGCAGTATCGACAGGGGGCCGTGGAACACCGGGGAGCTGTTTTTT.

The chain combines TRBV6-5 with TRBJ2-2, with D maybe TRBD1 (6 bases). The CDR3 totals 14 residues. Trimming removed 2 bases at V and 7 bases at J, with 11 bases between. Per the germline V gene, CDR1 is MNHEY and CDR2 is SVGAGI. The CDR3 DNA follows: TGTGCCAGCAGTTACCAAAACAGGGACGGGGAGCTGTTTTTT. It yields the protein CASSYQNRDGELFF.

In this sample, this clonotype turned up a few times. The genes are TRBV20-1 and TRBJ2-3; 14 positions agree with TRBD2. This CDR3 has 15 amino acids. The germline V gene encodes CDR1 DFQATT and CDR2 SNEGSKA (reference sequence). V was pared by 6 bases and J by 3 bases, with 5 bases of the junction left unmatched. The CDR3 loop reads CSARTSGGRTDTQYF. The CDR3 region has the DNA TGCAGTGCAAGGACTAGCGGGGGGCGGACAGATACGCAGTATTTT.

In its sample, this clonotype was seen a few times. This chain uses TRBV5-4 with TRBJ1-1, with D perhaps matching TRBD1 (6 bases). Germline V lookup: CDR1 SGHNT, CDR2 YYREEE (reference sequence). The CDR3 is 13 amino acids. The V end was cut by 2 bases, the J end by 8 bases, with 13 bases between. The DNA of the CDR3 is TGTGCCAGCAGCTTCGACAGGAGAGGAGAAGCTTTCTTT. It yields the protein CASSFDRRGEAFF.

The rearrangement uses TRBV11-3 and TRBJ1-3; D is unresolved. V lost 0 bases, J lost 4 bases, and 4 bases lay in between. The CDR3 length is 13 residues. CDR1 and CDR2 from the germline V gene are SGHNT and YENEEA. CDR3 region: CASSLETGNTIYF. The CDR3 nucleotides read TGTGCCAGCAGCTTAGAAACCGGAAACACCATATATTTT.

This clonotype has just a few counts. V gene TRBV20-1 combines with J gene TRBJ2-3; D might be TRBD1 or TRBD2, each matching 5 bases. The CDR3 is 14 amino acids. Per germline, CDR1 DFQATT and CDR2 SNEGSKA (reference sequence). Trimming left V 4 bases short and J 1 base short, with 12 bases between. In nucleotides, the CDR3 is TGCAGTGCTAATCCGGGACGGGGCACAGATACGCAGTATTTT. Amino acids: CSANPGRGTDTQYF.

This chain joins TRBV11-3 and TRBJ2-5; TRBD1 matches at 9 bases. Losses at the gene ends were 5 bases for V and 5 bases for J; bases not matched to a gene: 9. Germline-derived CDR1 and CDR2 are SGHNT and YENEEA. The CDR3 runs 15 residues. DNA of the CDR3: TGTGCCAGCAGCACCCGGGACAGGGAATGGGAGACCCAGTACTTC. It yields the protein CASSTRDREWETQYF.